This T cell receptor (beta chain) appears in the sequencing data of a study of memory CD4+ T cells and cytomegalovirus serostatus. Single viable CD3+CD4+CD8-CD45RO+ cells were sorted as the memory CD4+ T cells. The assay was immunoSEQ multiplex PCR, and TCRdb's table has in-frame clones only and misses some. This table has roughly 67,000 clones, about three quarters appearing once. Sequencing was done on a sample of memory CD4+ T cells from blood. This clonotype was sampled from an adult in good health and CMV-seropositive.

CDR3 region: CSVVGQRAYNYGYTF. CDR3 DNA: TGCAGCGTTGTGGGACAGCGGGCTTATAACTATGGCTACACCTTC. V is TRBV29-1 and J is TRBJ1-2, with TRBD1 matching over 7 bases. The V gene end was trimmed by 4 bases and the J gene end by 1 base; junction bases not matched to a gene: 9. Germline V lookup: CDR1 SQVTM, CDR2 ANQGSEA. The CDR3 is 15 amino acids.